This T cell receptor beta chain was recorded in a study of blood T cell repertoires in COVID-19. Germline V gene data show CDR1 as SNHLY and CDR2 as FYNNEI. This CDR3 has 14 amino acids. V shed 6 bases and J shed 6 bases, with 17 bases lying between them. The protocol was immunoSEQ multiplex PCR, while the TCRdb copy is restricted to in-frame clones and leaves out a portion. The table records around 130,000 clones, 80% of them present only once. The sample comprised peripheral blood. The chain has TRBV2 and TRBJ1-2; no definite D call. The TCR originated in a man aged 70 or older with acute or convalescent COVID-19. The CDR3 DNA reads as TGTGCCAGCAGGAGGGTCAAGGGCCGCCATGGCTACACCTTC. It yields the protein CASRRVKGRHGYTF. Using reference TRBV2 and TRBJ1-2 for the parts outside the CDR3, the full variable domain is EPEVTQTPSHQVTQMGQEVILRCVPISNHLYFYWYRQILGQKVEFLVSFYNNEISEKSEIFDDQFSVERPDGSNFTLKIRSTKLEDSAMYFCASRRVKGRHGYTFGSGTRLTVV.